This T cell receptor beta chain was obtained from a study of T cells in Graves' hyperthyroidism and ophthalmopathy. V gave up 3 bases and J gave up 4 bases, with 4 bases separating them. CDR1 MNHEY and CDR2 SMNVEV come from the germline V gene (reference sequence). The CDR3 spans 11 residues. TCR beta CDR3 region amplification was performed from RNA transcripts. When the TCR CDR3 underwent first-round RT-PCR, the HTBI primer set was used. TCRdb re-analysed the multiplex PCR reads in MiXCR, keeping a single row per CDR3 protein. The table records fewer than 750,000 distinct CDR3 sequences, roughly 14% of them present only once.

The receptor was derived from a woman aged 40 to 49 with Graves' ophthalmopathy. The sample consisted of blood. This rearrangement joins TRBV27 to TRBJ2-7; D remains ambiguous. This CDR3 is CASSFEYEQYF. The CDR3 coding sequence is TGTGCCAGCAGTTTCGAATACGAGCAGTACTTC.